These T cell receptor beta chains were read from a single sample in a study of cytomegalovirus exposure and HLA in healthy donors. The data were produced by immunoSEQ multiplex PCR, yet TCRdb's version contains in-frame clones alone and is incomplete. The repertoire holds about 130,000 clones, with 75% to 80% as singletons. Sequencing was done on a sample of PBMCs. These receptors came from a male donor in good health and CMV-seronegative. CDR3s include the opening cysteine and the closing phenylalanine or tryptophan. The D gene is left open where the match is weak. Size values are once, few and many counts, or a class for expanded clones, and some rows have none.

>few|.|TRBV6-5|TRBJ1-2
CASSPGERGYTF
TGTGCCAGCAGCCCAGGGGAGCGTGGCTACACCTTC
>.|.|TRBV29-1|TRBJ1-1
CSVVSGAGQQRAEAFF
TGCAGCGTTGTTTCAGGGGCAGGGCAGCAGAGGGCTGAAGCTTTCTTT
>.|.|TRBV11-3|TRBJ1-2
CASSFTGHTNYGYTF
TGTGCCAGCAGCTTTACGGGACATACTAACTATGGCTACACCTTC
>.|.|TRBV2|TRBJ1-1
CASRGIGGAFF
TGTGCCAGCCGGGGCATCGGGGGGGCTTTCTTT
>once|.|TRBV11-2|TRBJ1-3
CASSSTQGSGNTIYF
TGTGCCAGCAGCTCTACCCAGGGATCTGGAAACACCATATATTTT
>.|TRBD1|TRBV5-4|TRBJ1-4
CASSSPGQGEDKLFF
TGTGCCAGCAGCTCTCCGGGACAGGGGGAAGATAAACTGTTTTTT
>.|TRBD1|TRBV6-5|TRBJ2-7
CASSAGTGPYEQYF
TGTGCCAGCAGTGCTGGGACAGGGCCCTACGAGCAGTACTTC
>few|.|TRBV5-6|TRBJ1-3
CASTRGRAGNTIYF
TGTGCCAGCACCAGAGGGCGGGCTGGAAACACCATATATTTT
>.|.|TRBV30|TRBJ1-2
CAWSPLDSLNYGYTF
TGTGCCTGGAGTCCCCTGGACAGCCTTAACTATGGCTACACCTTC
>once|TRBD1|TRBV5-1|TRBJ2-2
CASSKGQLTTGELFF
TGCGCCAGCAGCAAGGGACAGCTAACGACCGGGGAGCTGTTTTTT